A single sample is the source of the 20 T cell receptor beta chains below, sequenced in a study of cytomegalovirus exposure and HLA in healthy donors. PCR employed 60 Vbeta and 13 Jbeta primers. The protocol was immunoSEQ multiplex PCR, while the TCRdb copy is restricted to in-frame clones and leaves out a portion. The sample lists some 140,000 clones; about 82% were seen once. The sequenced sample was PBMCs. The receptor set was obtained from a female donor in good health and CMV-seropositive.

The rearrangement uses TRBV9 and TRBJ1-2, with 7 bases fitting TRBD1. This CDR3 is 16 amino acids long. J was trimmed by 2 bases and V by 3 bases; bases with no gene match: 10. CDR1 is SGDLS, CDR2 YYNGEE, per germline. CDR3 in amino acids: CASSGEQGRGNYGYTF. The CDR3 DNA reads TGTGCCAGCAGCGGGGAACAGGGGCGTGGGAACTATGGCTACACCTTC.

The rearrangement links TRBV7-2 to TRBJ2-1, with no clear D. Trimming removed 6 bases from V and 3 bases from J, with 21 bases in between. The CDR3 contains 17 residues. Germline V gene lookup returns CDR1 SGHTA and CDR2 FQGNSA. CDR3 in amino acids: CASRPSTSAEIYNEQFF. The CDR3 DNA reads TGTGCCAGCAGGCCATCGACGTCGGCGGAGATCTACAATGAGCAGTTCTTC.

The V and J genes are TRBV4-2 and TRBJ2-5; D is uncertain. The J call may be incorrect, as the DNA end agrees better with TRBJ2-7. Germline CDR1 LGHNA, CDR2 YNFKEQ. The CDR3 totals 11 residues. The DNA for the CDR3 is TGTGCCAGCAGCCAAGACGCCGAGCAGTACTTC. Translated: CASSQDAEQYF.

The chain couples TRBV4-1 to TRBJ2-7; 7 bases are shared with TRBD2. CDR1 MGHRA and CDR2 YSYEKL come from the germline V gene. J was trimmed by 3 bases and V by 3 bases; bases with no gene match: 14. The CDR3 spans 17 residues. The CDR3 reads CASSQGLGAGVFYEQYF. The CDR3 DNA sequence: TGCGCCAGCAGCCAGGGCCTAGGGGCGGGGGTCTTCTACGAGCAGTACTTC.

The chain employs TRBV27 and TRBJ2-7; a possible D gene is TRBD1 (5 bases). Germline V gives CDR1 MNHEY, CDR2 SMNVEV (reference sequence). This CDR3 is built from 13 residues. The germline V and J ends were trimmed by 6 bases and 3 bases, with 12 bases remaining between them. The CDR3 region has the DNA TGTGCCAGCAGGCCTCCAGGGTTCTACGAGCAGTACTTC. This codes for CASRPPGFYEQYF.

The chain is built from TRBV28 and TRBJ1-4; 11 bases fit TRBD1. V lost 4 bases to trimming and J lost 7 bases; unmatched junction nucleotides: 11. The CDR3 sequence is 17 residues long. CDR1 MDHEN and CDR2 SYDVKM come from the germline V gene. As DNA, the CDR3 is TGTGCCAGCAGTTCGCCCGGGACAGGGGGGCCGGGTGAAAAACTGTTTTTT. The encoded protein is CASSSPGTGGPGEKLFF.

The rearrangement uses TRBV9 and TRBJ1-5; D is perhaps TRBD1 (6 bases). The CDR3 is 20 residues long. Germline V gene data show CDR1 as SGDLS and CDR2 as YYNGEE. Trimming shortened V by 2 bases and J by 8 bases, and 32 bases separated the two germline ends. CDR3 sequence reads: CASSVLSLSQGGPVGKPQHF. CDR3 coding DNA: TGTGCCAGCAGCGTTTTGTCACTGTCACAGGGAGGGCCCGTGGGCAAGCCCCAGCATTTT.

On this clone itself: Sequence at one end of the junction differs from germline and may be a read error. V is TRBV7-3 and J is TRBJ1-2, with TRBD1 as a possible D gene (6 bases). Per germline, CDR1 SGHTA and CDR2 FQGTGA. This CDR3 is 12 amino acids long. The CDR3 coding sequence is TGTGCCAGCAGTTCAGGGGTTGGTGGCTACCCCTTC. Translated, it gives CASSSGVGGYPF.

This clone has just a few counts. The V gene is TRBV5-6, the J gene TRBJ2-7, with TRBD2 matching over 10 bases. The junction had 12 bases not matched to a gene; V was cut back by 0 bases and J by 6 bases. CDR1 and CDR2 (germline): SGHDT, YYEEEE. The CDR3 runs to 17 residues. As DNA, the CDR3 is TGTGCCAGCAGCTTGGAATCCTCCAGCGGGAGGGCCGCCGAGCAGTACTTC. Translated, it gives CASSLESSSGRAAEQYF. Drawing the rest from reference TRBV5-6 and TRBJ2-7, the complete variable domain is DAGVTQSPTHLIKTRGQQVTLRCSPKSGHDTVSWYQQALGQGPQFIFQYYEEEERQRGNFPDRFSGHQFPNYSSELNVNALLLGDSALYLCASSLESSSGRAAEQYFGPGTRLTVT.

This clone has just a few counts. The genes are TRBV5-6 and TRBJ2-7, with 8 bases identical to TRBD2. The V gene's germline CDR1 is SGHDT and CDR2 YYEEEE. The CDR3 runs to 15 residues. Unmatched junction bases numbered 2, after V lost 0 bases and J lost 0 bases. The CDR3 is CASSLGGRISYEQYF. The CDR3 bases are TGTGCCAGCAGCTTGGGCGGGAGGATCTCCTACGAGCAGTACTTC.

V is TRBV5-1 and J is TRBJ2-3; 14 nucleotides match TRBD2. Germline lookup yields CDR1 SGHRS and CDR2 YFSETQ. This CDR3 comprises 15 residues. Trimming cost V 5 bases and J 4 bases; bases outside gene matches: 3. The CDR3 spells CASSRLAGGPDTQYF. In DNA, the CDR3 is TGCGCCAGCAGTCGACTAGCGGGAGGGCCAGATACGCAGTATTTT.

V and J are TRBV13 and TRBJ2-1; D uncertain. V was trimmed by 2 bases and J by 5 bases, leaving 7 bases between them. The CDR3 extends over 13 amino acids. Germline V gives CDR1 PRHDT, CDR2 FYEKMQ (reference sequence). In nucleotides, the CDR3 is TGTGCCAGCAGCTTATTGGCTCACAATGAGCAGTTCTTC. It codes for CASSLLAHNEQFF.

The chain recombines TRBV2 with TRBJ2-7, with 7 bases lining up with TRBD1. After removal of 7 bases from V and 2 bases from J, the junction contained 5 bases not matched to a gene. The CDR3 covers 13 residues. Germline CDR1 is SNHLY and CDR2 is FYNNEI. The CDR3 region is CASTPGQTYEQYF. The CDR3 coding sequence is TGTGCCAGCACCCCGGGACAGACCTACGAGCAGTACTTC.

The rearrangement uses TRBV6-6 and TRBJ2-3, with D possibly being TRBD2 (6 bases). The germline gives CDR1 MNHNY, CDR2 SVGAGI (reference sequence). The V and J ends lost 6 bases and 0 bases respectively, with 16 bases between them. This CDR3 is 16 amino acids long. The CDR3 DNA follows: TGTGCCAGCAGGTCCAGTCTAGCGTCGAGCACAGATACGCAGTATTTT. This translates into CASRSSLASSTDTQYF.

The chain has TRBV6-1 and TRBJ1-2; a possible D gene is TRBD1 (5 bases). The CDR3 is 13 residues long. Trimming pared 2 bases from V and 4 bases from J, leaving 8 bases between. Germline V CDR1 and CDR2: MNHNS, SASEGT. CDR3 region: CASSEQGAYGYTF. As DNA, the CDR3 is TGTGCCAGCAGTGAACAGGGCGCCTATGGCTACACCTTC.

The rearrangement uses TRBV7-3 and TRBJ2-7; D not resolved. The germline CDR1 and CDR2 sequences are SGHTA and FQGTGA. The CDR3 consists of 13 residues. V was clipped by 5 bases and J by 6 bases, with 14 bases between them. Here the CDR3 reads CASSKYVSGEQYF. CDR3 bases: TGTGCCAGCAGCAAATACGTTTCGGGCGAGCAGTACTTC.

This clone was picked up one time. This chain connects TRBV19 to TRBJ2-3; 7 nucleotides line up with TRBD1. This CDR3 has 17 amino acids. Germline CDR1 reads LNHDA; CDR2 reads SQIVND (reference sequence). V dropped 6 bases and J dropped 6; count of bases not matched to a gene: 18. The CDR3: CASRTGSRDRKRDTQYF. CDR3 nucleotides: TGTGCCAGTAGGACAGGAAGCCGGGACAGAAAAAGGGATACGCAGTATTTT.

This chain links TRBV5-1 with TRBJ2-7; D may be TRBD1 (9 bases). Trimming pared 4 bases from V and 0 bases from J, leaving 17 bases between. Germline V gene lookup returns CDR1 SGHRS and CDR2 YFSETQ. The CDR3 has 16 amino acids. CDR3 sequence reads: CASSPGGTGSSYEQYF. The CDR3 nucleotides are TGCGCCAGCAGCCCGGGGGGGACAGGGAGCTCCTACGAGCAGTACTTC.

The chain combines TRBV7-9 with TRBJ2-7; 11 bases align to TRBD2. The germline V gene encodes CDR1 SEHNR and CDR2 FQNEAQ (reference sequence). The J segment lost 4 bases and the V segment lost 3 bases, leaving 8 bases of the junction unmatched. This CDR3 is built from 16 residues. CDR3 in amino acids: CASSLKTSGIRYEQYF. CDR3 nucleotides: TGTGCCAGCAGCTTGAAGACTAGCGGGATACGGTACGAGCAGTACTTC.

The V and J genes are TRBV5-5 and TRBJ1-6; TRBD1 might be the D (6 bases). This CDR3 comprises 17 residues. Trimming left V 2 bases short and J 4 bases short, with 16 bases between. From germline, CDR1 is SGHKS and CDR2 YYEKEE (reference sequence). The CDR3 DNA reads as TGTGCCAGCAGCTTCTTCGACAGGCCTCATTATAATTCACCCCTCCACTTT. Translation: CASSFFDRPHYNSPLHF.